This passage covers 22 T cell receptor beta chains from one sample sequenced in a study of resident and recirculating memory T cells in vitiligo. This table comes from immunoSEQ multiplex PCR, and its TCRdb copy is limited to in-frame clones, with some not included. The sample holds fewer than 85,000 clones; 92% are singletons and the top ten take approximately 4.8%. Specimen: blood. These receptors came from a male donor with vitiligo.

The chain joins TRBV18 to TRBJ1-2, with D hard to call. Germline V gene lookup returns CDR1 KGHSH and CDR2 LQKENI. V was cut by 6 bases and J by 0 bases, with 14 bases left in between. The CDR3 is 15 residues long. DNA of the CDR3: TGTGCCAGCTCCCCGGTTGGGCAGGCTAACTATGGCTACACCTTC. Its protein product is CASSPVGQANYGYTF.

The V and J genes are TRBV28 and TRBJ2-1; 7 bases fit TRBD2. This CDR3 has 13 amino acids. CDR1 MDHEN and CDR2 SYDVKM come from the germline V gene. V was pared by 6 bases and J by 6 bases, with 5 bases of the junction left unmatched. For the CDR3, the DNA is TGTGCCAGCAGGCAGACTAGCAGCAATGAGCAGTTCTTC. It is translated as CASRQTSSNEQFF.

This chain connects TRBV27 to TRBJ2-2, with 10 bases lining up with TRBD1. V shed 4 bases, J shed 9 bases, and the junction held 11 bases outside the gene matches. Germline-derived CDR1 and CDR2 are MNHEY and SMNVEV (reference sequence). This CDR3 is built from 16 residues. The CDR3 nucleotides read TGTGCCAGCAGTTCATACGACAGGGGGCGCAACCGGGAGCTGTTTTTT. Amino acid sequence: CASSSYDRGRNRELFF.

The genes are TRBV18 and TRBJ2-7, with 10 bases that match TRBD1. This CDR3 spans 15 amino acids. In germline, CDR1 is KGHSH, CDR2 LQKENI. Trimming took 0 bases from V and 3 from J; bases not matched to a gene: 2. CDR3 protein: CASSPPGQGFYEQYF. The CDR3 DNA sequence: TGTGCCAGCTCACCACCGGGACAGGGGTTCTACGAGCAGTACTTC.

V and J are TRBV27 and TRBJ1-5; D uncertain. V lost 8 bases to trimming and J lost 0 bases, with 14 bases between them. CDR3 length equals 15 residues. In germline, CDR1 is MNHEY, CDR2 SMNVEV (reference sequence). Written as DNA, the CDR3 is TGTGCCAGCTCCACAGATTCTTATAGCAATCAGCCCCAGCATTTT. Translated: CASSTDSYSNQPQHF.

The chain employs TRBV19 and TRBJ2-1, with D possibly matching TRBD2 (6 bases). V shed 3 bases and J shed 10 bases, with 22 bases lying between them. Germline lookup yields CDR1 LNHDA and CDR2 SQIVND (reference sequence). This CDR3 is built from 16 residues. DNA of the CDR3: TGTGCCAGTAGTATCGGAGAGGGACTTCCCTTGGAGGAGCAGTTCTTC. It is translated as CASSIGEGLPLEEQFF.

This sequence joins TRBV28 and TRBJ1-1, with D maybe TRBD1 (5 bases). The CDR3 sequence is 13 residues long. Germline CDR1 MDHEN, CDR2 SYDVKM. V lost 10 bases and J 7 bases, leaving 19 bases between the germline ends. For the CDR3, the DNA is TGTGCCATCGCGACGTCAAACCAGGGTGAAGCTTTCTTT. Encoded protein: CAIATSNQGEAFF.

The count of this clone is one. The rearrangement uses TRBV6-5 and TRBJ1-2; 10 bases align to TRBD1. Germline V gene lookup returns CDR1 MNHEY and CDR2 SVGAGI. V gave up 1 base and J gave up 6 bases; unmatched junction bases: 5. The CDR3 length is 15 residues. CDR3 residues: CASSYYRQGADGYTF. The CDR3 DNA reads TGTGCCAGCAGTTACTACCGACAGGGGGCAGATGGCTACACCTTC.

This clone appeared once. CDR3 in amino acids: CASSFHGAGEGEKLFF. The DNA for the CDR3 is TGTGCCAGCAGTTTCCACGGGGCAGGGGAGGGTGAAAAACTGTTTTTT. J is TRBJ1-4 and V is TRBV6-5, with TRBD1 as a possible D gene (6 bases). Germline CDR1 is MNHEY and CDR2 is SVGAGI. CDR3 length equals 16 residues. V dropped 4 bases and J dropped 7 bases, with 19 bases sitting between them.

Written as DNA, the CDR3 is TGTGCCAGCAGTTACTCGGGAGATTACTCCGAGCAGTACTTC. Residues: CASSYSGDYSEQYF. The chain combines TRBV6-5 with TRBJ2-7, with D possibly matching TRBD2 (5 bases). Trimming removed 0 bases at V and 6 bases at J, with 12 bases between. The CDR3 totals 14 residues. CDR1 is MNHEY and CDR2 is SVGAGI in the germline V gene.

V is TRBV4-2 and J is TRBJ2-5; 7 bases map to TRBD1. The CDR3 runs to 17 residues. The germline V gene encodes CDR1 LGHNA and CDR2 YNFKEQ. The V gene end was trimmed by 5 bases and the J gene end by 0 bases; junction bases not matched to a gene: 12. CDR3 sequence: CASSGHPGTVDQETQYF. CDR3 bases: TGTGCCAGCAGCGGCCACCCCGGGACAGTCGACCAAGAGACCCAGTACTTC.

This clone was seen only once. The chain joins TRBV27 to TRBJ1-1; D is possibly TRBD1 (6 bases). V gave up 7 bases and J gave up 1 base, with 16 bases separating them. The CDR3 is 15 amino acids. Germline CDR1 and CDR2: MNHEY and SMNVEV (reference sequence). The CDR3 protein is CASNPLTGTNTEAFF. CDR3 coding DNA: TGTGCCAGCAACCCCCTCACAGGGACGAACACTGAAGCTTTCTTT.

The V and J genes are TRBV7-6 and TRBJ2-2; 7 bases match TRBD2. The CDR3 is 16 amino acids. Per germline, CDR1 SGHVS and CDR2 FNYEAQ. The trim removed 3 bases at V and 2 bases at J, leaving 6 bases unmatched. The CDR3 DNA reads TGTGCCAGCAGCTTCTTAGCGGGCACCAACACCGGGGAGCTGTTTTTT. Protein sequence: CASSFLAGTNTGELFF. The full variable domain, in which reference TRBV7-6 and TRBJ2-2 provide the parts outside the CDR3, is GAGVSQSPRYKVTKRGQDVALRCDPISGHVSLYWYRQALGQGPEFLTYFNYEAQQDKSGLPNDRFSAERPEGSISTLTIQRTEQRDSAMYRCASSFLAGTNTGELFFGEGSRLTVL.

The chain carries TRBV7-2 and TRBJ2-1; 9 bases agree with TRBD2. The CDR3 contains 14 residues. J was trimmed by 6 bases and V by 5 bases; bases with no gene match: 5. Germline-derived CDR1 and CDR2 are SGHTA and FQGNSA. CDR3: CASSPRLAANEQFF. The CDR3 DNA reads TGTGCCAGCAGCCCGAGACTAGCGGCCAATGAGCAGTTCTTC.

This chain links TRBV11-3 with TRBJ2-7, with 9 bases matching TRBD2. The germline gives CDR1 SGHNT, CDR2 YENEEA. V lost 4 bases, J lost 2 bases, and 9 bases stayed unmatched. The CDR3 covers 16 residues. The CDR3 DNA follows: TGTGCCAGCAGCTCCATAGCGGGAGATAAGGCCTACGAGCAGTACTTC. This codes for CASSSIAGDKAYEQYF.

The chain links TRBV10-3 to TRBJ2-7; 9 bases are shared with TRBD1. V dropped 10 bases and J dropped 4; count of bases not matched to a gene: 8. The CDR3 totals 13 residues. Germline CDR1 is ENHRY and CDR2 is SYGVKD. The CDR3 sequence is CATGQGRSYEQYF. The CDR3 bases are TGTGCCACCGGACAGGGGAGGAGTTACGAGCAGTACTTC.

The rearrangement links TRBV15 to TRBJ1-3; possibly TRBD1 for D (5 bases). The CDR3 is made up of 17 amino acids. CDR1 LNHNV and CDR2 YYDKDF come from the germline V gene (reference sequence). The V and J ends lost 0 bases and 2 bases respectively, with 14 bases between them. The CDR3 region has the DNA TGTGCCACCAGCAGAGATGTAGGCAGGGCCCCTGGAAACACCATATATTTT. The encoded protein is CATSRDVGRAPGNTIYF.

CDR3 nucleotide sequence: TGTGCCAGCAGTTATGGGGGAGGAGGCTACGAGCAGTACTTC. Protein sequence: CASSYGGGGYEQYF. The chain couples TRBV6-5 to TRBJ2-5; a weak D match, TRBD2 (6 bases). The DNA end favors TRBJ2-7, so the J call may be wrong. The CDR3 has 14 residues. The germline gives CDR1 MNHEY, CDR2 SVGAGI.

This clone came up once. The V gene is TRBV21-1, the J gene TRBJ2-3; the table's TRBD2 call for D was not verified on the DNA. TRBV21-1 is given as a pseudogene. There are 21 residues in the CDR3. CDR3 bases: TGTGCCAGCAGCAAAGTGGGGACTAGCGCGACGATAAAGCTCACCCTCGATACGCAGTATTTT. Translation gives CASSKVGTSATIKLTLDTQYF.

As to this clone: A read error may account for a junction end that differs from germline. In the same sample, other DNA sequences code for this CDR3. The chain recombines TRBV9 with TRBJ2-1; tentatively, D is TRBD2 (7 bases). The CDR3 is 15 residues long. Germline V gene data show CDR1 as SGDLS and CDR2 as YYNGEE. CDR3 coding DNA: TGTGCCAGCAGCCCCCGGGCAGGGGACTACAATGAGCAATTCTTC. Encoded protein: CASSPRAGDYNEQFF.

This chain uses TRBV6-1 with TRBJ2-7; TRBD1 aligns across 7 bases. Germline V gives CDR1 MNHNS, CDR2 SASEGT. Losses at the gene ends were 4 bases for V and 4 bases for J; bases not matched to a gene: 4. The length of the CDR3 is 13 residues. CDR3 DNA: TGTGCCAGCAGTGCAACACAGGGGTACGAGCAGTACTTC. As protein: CASSATQGYEQYF.

The CDR3 sequence is CASSEEPGAFYGYTF. Written as DNA, the CDR3 is TGTGCCAGCAGTGAAGAACCGGGAGCGTTCTATGGCTACACCTTC. The genes are TRBV6-1 and TRBJ1-2; no reliable D call. Germline CDR1 is MNHNS and CDR2 is SASEGT. This CDR3 has 15 amino acids. V lost 1 base to trimming and J lost 4 bases, with 13 bases between them.